This T cell receptor beta chain was sequenced in a study of OX40 agonist ivuxolimab in advanced cancers. Study at large: The dose-escalation cohort was around 83% male, with a mean age of approximately 62 years, ranging roughly 20 to 80. Study-wide results and limits: Low levels of normalized T-cell clonal expansion also appeared in some nonresponders. Compared with CD4+, CD8+ T cells on average had more expanded clones.

A history of autoimmune disease or systemic immunosuppression excluded patients. Assay: immunoSEQ multiplex PCR; the TCRdb copy retains only in-frame clones and omits some. The sample holds about 58,000 clones, approximately 78% seen once. The CDR3 spans 17 residues. Trimming cost V 3 bases and J 0 bases; bases outside gene matches: 3. Germline V gives CDR1 MNHEY, CDR2 SMNVEV (reference sequence). As concerns this clone: No antigen is known for it.

Sequences were derived from CD4+ or CD8+ T cells sorted from blood, sampled in a trial of the OX40 agonist ivuxolimab. This sequence was found in an adult with an advanced solid tumor such as melanoma, head and neck, liver or kidney cancer. The chain links TRBV27 to TRBJ2-1; 12 bases map to TRBD2. CDR3 loop: CASSFGLAGLSYNEQFF. CDR3 DNA sequence: TGTGCCAGCAGTTTTGGACTAGCGGGGCTCTCCTACAATGAGCAGTTCTTC.